Reported below is one TCR beta chain. The data originate from a study of blood T cell repertoires in COVID-19. Whole-study context: In each case, the material was cDNA or gDNA derived from T cells, B-cell-depleted T cells, or PBMCs.

The CDR3 has 17 amino acids. V lost 2 bases, J lost 14 bases, and 28 bases lay in between. Germline-derived CDR1 and CDR2 are SGHNT and YYREEE (reference sequence). Assay used: immunoSEQ multiplex PCR; TCRdb lists only in-frame clones, some missing. The sample shows some 98,000 clones, around 80% of them seen only once. Input material: peripheral blood. The source is a human donor in a cohort sampled during active COVID-19. The V call is TRBV5-4, the J call TRBJ2-2; D is possibly TRBD1 (8 bases). DNA of the CDR3: TGTGCCAGCAGCTTAGGGGGGGCAGGGGGCCGGATGGGAGGCCTGTTTTTT. This sequence encodes CASSLGGAGGRMGGLFF.